This T cell receptor (beta chain) was recovered during a study of CD8 T cells in ankylosing spondylitis. Broader study findings: Seemingly distinctive of ankylosing spondylitis blood was a TCR beta motif formed by eight highly homologous variants. Reportedly, significant enrichment of disease-linked clones occurred in matched ankylosing spondylitis synovial fluid. Previously reported in reactive arthritis synovial fluid and blood were some of the motif variants.

Via MiXCR, TCRdb re-called the 5' RACE reads, giving one row per CDR3 protein. The sample gives 450,000 to 550,000 distinct CDR3 sequences, 5.3% of which show up once; roughly 3.5% is in the top ten. The CDR3 spans 14 residues. Germline loops: CDR1 SGHRS, CDR2 YFSETQ. This clonotype was seen more than once but under ten times. Its antigen is currently unknown. One junction end does not reproduce the germline sequence, and a read error may be involved. This clonotype originated in a male donor with ankylosing spondylitis. The rearrangement uses TRBV5-1 and TRBJ2-7; D assignment may be TRBD1 or TRBD2 (5 bases each). The sample consisted of blood, either unsorted or a sorted T cell fraction (not recorded which). CDR3: CASSQDRGPYQQYF. DNA of the CDR3: TGCGCCAGCAGCCAAGACCGGGGCCCCTACCAGCAGTACTTC.